The 6 T cell receptor beta chains listed next were all sequenced from one sample in a study of blood T cell repertoires in COVID-19. This table comes from immunoSEQ multiplex PCR, and its TCRdb copy is limited to in-frame clones, with some not included. Counted here are over 20,000 clones, 81% occurring once; the ten biggest clones make up 40% to 65%. The sample consisted of peripheral blood. The receptors originated from a man in his fifties or sixties with active or convalescent COVID-19.

The chain has TRBV30 and TRBJ2-7, with no clear D. Per the germline V gene, CDR1 is GTSNPN and CDR2 is SVGIG (reference sequence). V lost 0 bases, J lost 6 bases, and 12 bases lay in between. The CDR3 loop spans 13 amino acids. Here the CDR3 reads CAWSVQLRSEQYF. As DNA, the CDR3 is TGTGCCTGGAGTGTACAGCTTAGGTCCGAGCAGTACTTC.

The chain joins TRBV12-3 or TRBV12-4 to TRBJ1-4, with 7 bases fitting TRBD1. This CDR3 has 13 amino acids. The V segment lost 5 bases and the J segment 11 bases; nucleotides outside the gene matches: 8. The CDR3 sequence: CASSGGQLGKLFF. The CDR3 coding sequence is TGTGCCAGCAGTGGGGGACAGTTGGGGAAACTGTTTTTT.

The genes are TRBV29-1 and TRBJ2-1; 7 positions match TRBD1. The CDR3 is made up of 13 amino acids. After removal of 3 bases from V and 6 bases from J, the junction contained 5 bases not matched to a gene. The germline gives CDR1 SQVTM, CDR2 ANQGSEA. The CDR3 reads CSVDGTAPNEQFF. In nucleotides, the CDR3 is TGCAGCGTTGATGGGACAGCCCCCAATGAGCAGTTCTTC.

CDR3 amino acids: CATREGLAGETQYF. In DNA, the CDR3 is TGTGCCACCAGAGAGGGACTAGCGGGAGAGACCCAGTACTTC. The V call is TRBV15, the J call TRBJ2-5, with 12 nucleotides matching TRBD2. The CDR3 runs 14 residues. Germline lookup yields CDR1 LNHNV and CDR2 YYDKDF (reference sequence). J gave up 4 bases and V 6 bases, and 3 bases lay outside the gene matches. The whole variable domain, filled in from reference TRBV15 and TRBJ2-5, reads DAMVIQNPRYQVTQFGKPVTLSCSQTLNHNVMYWYQQKSSQAPKLLFHYYDKDFNNEADTPDNFQSRRPNTSFCFLDIRSPGLGDTAMYLCATREGLAGETQYFGPGTRLLVL.

This chain joins TRBV10-3 and TRBJ1-1; no firm D call. V was cut by 3 bases and J by 4 bases, with 9 bases left in between. Germline CDR1 is ENHRY and CDR2 is SYGVKD. This CDR3 comprises 13 residues. The CDR3 region has the DNA TGTGCCATCAGTGATGGCAGGTTCACTGAAGCTTTCTTT. This codes for CAISDGRFTEAFF.

The V and J genes are TRBV7-8 and TRBJ2-1; 10 bases align to TRBD1. V lost 1 base, J lost 8 bases, and 2 bases stayed unmatched. The CDR3 sequence is 14 residues long. The germline gives CDR1 SGHVS, CDR2 FQNEAQ. CDR3 region: CASSLGDRGHEQFF. The DNA for the CDR3 is TGTGCCAGCAGCTTAGGAGACAGGGGGCATGAGCAGTTCTTC.